Listed below are T cell receptor beta chains from one sample, sequenced in a study of glioma-infiltrating T cells after dendritic cell vaccination. Sequencing was performed with immunoSEQ multiplex PCR; in TCRdb, only in-frame clones are kept and a portion is missing. This sample has about 38,000 clones; about 80% occur once, and the top ten carry roughly 7.7%. Sample: blood, taken before dendritic cell vaccination. The receptors come from a human donor with glioblastoma. CDR3s include the opening cysteine and the closing phenylalanine or tryptophan. Fields, in order: J gene, clone size, V gene, D gene, CDR3 protein, CDR3 DNA. The D gene is left open where the match is weak. A clone size is listed for some rows: how often the clone was seen (once, few, many), or a class if it is expanded.

>TRBJ2-5|.|TRBV4-2|TRBD2
CASSQGGASGGSETQYF
TGTGCCAGCAGCCAAGGGGGTGCTAGCGGGGGGTCGGAGACCCAGTACTTC
>TRBJ2-1|.|TRBV4-1|TRBD1
CASSKPGQGLHEQFF
TGCGCCAGCAGCAAACCGGGACAGGGGCTGCATGAGCAGTTCTTC
>TRBJ2-7|.|TRBV28|TRBD1
CATSIGDRGNEQYF
TGTGCCACCAGCATTGGGGACAGGGGAAACGAGCAGTACTTC
>TRBJ2-7|.|TRBV6-5|.
CASSYSLAGDEQYF
TGTGCCAGCAGTTACTCCCTTGCAGGGGACGAGCAGTACTTC
>TRBJ2-1|.|TRBV5-1|.
CASSPSTSYEQFF
TGCGCCAGCAGCCCGTCCACTAGCTATGAGCAGTTCTTC
>TRBJ2-1|.|TRBV7-9|.
CASSPTPRYNEQFF
TGTGCCAGCAGCCCGACCCCCAGGTACAATGAGCAGTTCTTC
>TRBJ2-7|.|TRBV6-1|TRBD2
CASESGGSSYEQYF
TGTGCCAGCGAGAGCGGGGGGAGCTCCTACGAGCAGTACTTC
>TRBJ2-5|.|TRBV5-1|TRBD2
CASSQGTSATLETQYF
TGCGCCAGCAGCCAAGGGACTAGCGCCACCCTAGAGACCCAGTACTTC
>TRBJ2-1|.|TRBV7-2|.
CASSFSGYAYNEQFF
TGTGCCAGCAGCTTTTCAGGGTACGCCTACAATGAGCAGTTCTTC
>TRBJ1-1|.|TRBV10-3|.
CAISESDSATEAFF
TGTGCCATCAGTGAGTCGGACAGTGCCACTGAAGCTTTCTTT
>TRBJ2-1|.|TRBV13|TRBD1
CASSPTGENEQFF
TGTGCCAGCAGTCCCACAGGGGAGAATGAGCAGTTCTTC
>TRBJ2-1|.|TRBV2|.
CASSPRRGDEQFF
TGTGCCAGCAGCCCCCGGAGAGGAGATGAGCAGTTCTTC
>TRBJ2-7|.|TRBV11-2|TRBD1
CASSLRWDSSYEQYF
TGTGCCAGCAGCCTCAGATGGGACAGCTCCTACGAGCAGTACTTC
>TRBJ2-7|few|TRBV21-1|.
CASSKPPTGAGIYEQYF
TGTGCCAGCAGCAAGCCCCCGACAGGGGCGGGTATTTACGAGCAGTACTTC
>TRBJ2-2|.|TRBV4-2|.
CASSQDRQVNTGELFF
TGTGCCAGCAGCCAAGATCGGCAGGTGAACACCGGGGAGCTGTTTTTT
>TRBJ1-2|.|TRBV4-1|.
CASSQGETYGYTF
TGCGCCAGCAGCCAAGGAGAAACCTATGGCTACACCTTC
>TRBJ2-1|.|TRBV14|.
CASSQDRLGGRDNEQFF
TGTGCCAGCAGCCAAGATCGCCTCGGGGGGCGGGACAATGAGCAGTTCTTC
>TRBJ2-3|.|TRBV5-1|.
CASSAASATDTQYF
TGCGCCAGCAGCGCGGCAAGCGCCACAGATACGCAGTATTTT
>TRBJ2-7|once|TRBV28|TRBD1
CASGRDRVPYEQYF
TGTGCCAGCGGTAGGGACAGGGTCCCCTACGAGCAGTACTTC
>TRBJ2-7|.|TRBV28|.
CASSLRQSYEQYF
TGTGCCAGCAGTTTGAGACAGTCCTACGAGCAGTACTTC
>TRBJ2-6|.|TRBV4-1|TRBD2
CASSQQLAGGPSGANVLTF
TGCGCCAGCAGCCAGCAACTAGCGGGGGGACCCTCTGGGGCCAACGTCCTGACTTTC
>TRBJ2-1|.|TRBV12-5|.
CASGSGAPDSSYNEQFF
TGTGCTAGTGGTTCAGGCGCACCCGATAGCTCCTACAATGAGCAGTTCTTC
>TRBJ1-3|.|TRBV7-2|TRBD1
CASSPQGALSGNTIYF
TGTGCCAGCAGCCCGCAGGGGGCCTTATCTGGAAACACCATATATTTT
>TRBJ1-6|.|TRBV27|.
CASSLDGGTNSPLHF
TGTGCCAGCAGTTTAGACGGAGGGACCAATTCACCCCTCCACTTT
>TRBJ2-7|few|TRBV5-1|TRBD1
CASSLLVTGGDEQYF
TGCGCCAGCAGCTTGTTGGTTACAGGGGGCGACGAGCAGTACTTC
>TRBJ1-2|.|TRBV5-1|TRBD1
CASSLNLGQFDGYTF
TGCGCCAGCAGCTTGAACCTGGGACAGTTCGATGGCTACACCTTC
>TRBJ2-7|once|TRBV6-5|TRBD1
CASNFPGQGDYEQYF
TGTGCCAGCAATTTCCCGGGGCAGGGGGACTACGAGCAGTACTTC
>TRBJ1-6|.|TRBV21-1|.
CASRGRGNSPLHF
TGTGCCAGCAGAGGCAGGGGGAATTCACCCCTCCACTTT
>TRBJ2-3|.|TRBV4-3|.
CASSQDLAVRGFSSTDTQYF
TGCGCCAGCAGCCAAGATCTGGCGGTTAGGGGATTTTCTAGCACAGATACGCAGTATTTT
>TRBJ2-3|.|TRBV9|.
CASSTITTDTQYF
TGTGCCAGCAGCACTATCACCACAGATACGCAGTATTTT
>TRBJ2-7|.|TRBV18|TRBD1
CASSPGQGVSSYEQYF
TGTGCCAGCTCACCGGGACAGGGGGTAAGCTCCTACGAGCAGTACTTC